This T cell receptor (beta chain) appears in the sequencing data of a study of T cell repertoires in cytomegalovirus infection. Whole-study context: The authors relied on CMV epitopes, both recently identified HLA-C-restricted and well-studied HLA-B-restricted.

The V end was cut by 1 base, the J end by 0 bases, with 12 bases between. The germline gives CDR1 MNHEY, CDR2 SVGAGI. The CDR3 length is 17 residues. Concerning this clonotype: Its target is unknown.

TCRdb analysed the reads with MiXCR anew, one entry per CDR3 protein. This sample has under 350,000 distinct CDR3 sequences, with 22% found just once. Sequencing used cultured PBMCs, obtained from culture after CMV antigen stimulation. The chain has TRBV6-5 and TRBJ2-2; the D gene is possibly TRBD1 (6 bases). The clonotype was recovered from a human donor in good health (CMV status not recorded). Some clones in this sample may be carry-over from other donors' samples. CDR3: CASSYFQGHPNTGELFF. CDR3 bases: TGTGCCAGCAGTTACTTTCAGGGACACCCGAACACCGGGGAGCTGTTTTTT.